These 10 T cell receptor beta chains were sequenced from one sample in a study of shared clonotypes between healthy human individuals. The assay was immunoSEQ multiplex PCR, and TCRdb's table has in-frame clones only and misses some. The table includes millions of clones, over 85% detected once. Sequenced sample: naive CD4+ T cells from PBMCs. Documented subset: CD45RA+ positively selected. The receptors come from a young man in good health. Some clones in this sample may be carry-over from other donors' samples.

The chain combines TRBV6-6 with TRBJ1-2; 9 bases agree with TRBD1. With V trimmed by 5 bases and J by 7 bases, 8 bases remained unmatched. The CDR3 consists of 14 residues. CDR1 MNHNY and CDR2 SVGAGI come from the germline V gene (reference sequence). The CDR3 nucleotides read TGTGCCAGCAGTCAGCATGACAGGGGGGGTGGCTACACCTTC. Translation gives CASSQHDRGGGYTF.

The genes are TRBV28 and TRBJ2-4; D not resolved. CDR1 is MDHEN, CDR2 SYDVKM, per germline. Trimming removed 4 bases at V and 1 base at J, with 8 bases between. The CDR3 runs 14 residues. CDR3 loop: CASSYPSAKNIQYF. The CDR3, as DNA: TGTGCCAGCAGTTACCCCAGCGCCAAAAACATTCAGTACTTC.

The J gene is TRBJ2-3, the V gene TRBV19; 11 bases line up with TRBD2. From germline, CDR1 is LNHDA and CDR2 SQIVND (reference sequence). The CDR3 runs to 16 residues. V was pared by 6 bases and J by 3 bases, with 8 bases of the junction left unmatched. CDR3 coding DNA: TGTGCCAGTAGCGCGGCGACTAGCGGGGCAACAGATACGCAGTATTTT. The encoded protein is CASSAATSGATDTQYF. The full variable domain, with the rest looked up from reference TRBV19 and TRBJ2-3, is DGGITQSPKYLFRKEGQNVTLSCEQNLNHDAMYWYRQDPGQGLRLIYYSQIVNDFQKGDIAEGYSVSREKKESFPLTVTSAQKNPTAFYLCASSAATSGATDTQYFGPGTRLTVL.

On this clone: The sample holds other DNA sequences that translate to the same CDR3. This chain joins TRBV9 and TRBJ2-1; TRBD2 agrees at 12 bases. CDR3 length equals 15 residues. The ends lost 2 bases at V and 7 bases at J; junction bases unmatched: 4. Per the germline V gene, CDR1 is SGDLS and CDR2 is YYNGEE. CDR3 in amino acids: CASSVGLAGGNEQFF. The CDR3, as DNA: TGTGCCAGCAGCGTGGGACTAGCGGGCGGGAATGAGCAGTTCTTC.

This clone appeared a single time. The chain is built from TRBV30 and TRBJ2-2; a weak D match, TRBD1 (5 bases). V was shortened by 3 bases and J by 3 bases, with 11 bases between the two germline ends. Germline values: CDR1 GTSNPN, CDR2 SVGIG (reference sequence). CDR3 length: 14 amino acids. The CDR3 region has the DNA TGTGCCTGGAGGCAGGGCTCTGACACCGGGGAGCTGTTTTTT. Amino acids: CAWRQGSDTGELFF.

This sequence joins TRBV4-1 and TRBJ2-1, with D possibly matching TRBD2 (5 bases). The CDR3 sequence is 16 residues long. V was cut by 2 bases and J by 6 bases, with 17 bases left in between. Germline-derived CDR1 and CDR2 are MGHRA and YSYEKL. The CDR3 DNA reads as TGCGCCAGCAGCCAATGGGTGGCGGAGGCCCCCAATGAGCAGTTCTTC. Translated, it gives CASSQWVAEAPNEQFF.

This rearrangement joins TRBV7-9 to TRBJ2-3; 7 bases line up with TRBD2. The CDR3 is made up of 16 amino acids. CDR1 SEHNR and CDR2 FQNEAQ come from the germline V gene (reference sequence). The V gene end was trimmed by 1 base and the J gene end by 0 bases; junction bases not matched to a gene: 4. CDR3 sequence reads: CASSLGLAASTDTQYF. CDR3 nucleotide sequence: TGTGCCAGCAGCTTAGGGCTAGCGGCCAGCACAGATACGCAGTATTTT.

The chain couples TRBV2 to TRBJ1-3, with no clear D. The V and J ends lost 6 bases and 3 bases respectively, with 12 bases between them. The CDR3 covers 14 residues. Germline V gives CDR1 SNHLY, CDR2 FYNNEI. CDR3 in amino acids: CASSQTPYGNTIYF. The CDR3 DNA follows: TGTGCCAGCAGCCAGACGCCTTATGGAAACACCATATATTTT.

The chain joins TRBV14 to TRBJ1-1, with D uncertain. Trimming cost V 0 bases and J 7 bases, with 9 bases left between them. Germline assignment: CDR1 SGHDN and CDR2 FVKESK. This CDR3 is 13 amino acids long. The CDR3 nucleotides read TGTGCCAGCAGCCAAGAGCAGGAAAATGAAGCTTTCTTT. This translates into CASSQEQENEAFF.

This rearrangement joins TRBV18 to TRBJ1-4; the D is unclear. The CDR3 has 15 residues. V lost 1 base to trimming and J lost 5 bases, with 11 bases between them. Germline CDR1 and CDR2: KGHSH and LQKENI. The CDR3 DNA reads TGTGCCAGCTCACCACTACAAGCCCCGAATGAAAAACTGTTTTTT. This codes for CASSPLQAPNEKLFF.